The 21 T cell receptor beta chains presented below share a single source sample, sequenced in a study of blood T cell repertoires in COVID-19. Produced via immunoSEQ multiplex PCR; TCRdb's table is partial and in-frame only. The repertoire has about 110,000 clones, approximately 88% of them found once; the top ten carry over 2%. Sequenced: peripheral blood. Receptors originate from a human donor in a cohort sampled during active COVID-19.

V is TRBV7-3 and J is TRBJ2-1, with 7 bases matching TRBD1. J lost 8 bases, V lost 2 bases, and 6 bases had no gene match. Germline values: CDR1 SGHTA, CDR2 FQGTGA. CDR3 length: 14 residues. This CDR3 is CASSLDRESHEQFF. In nucleotides, the CDR3 is TGTGCCAGCAGCTTAGACAGGGAAAGCCATGAGCAGTTCTTC.

The chain carries TRBV10-3 and TRBJ2-3, with 9 bases lining up with TRBD2. The CDR3 has 17 residues. From germline, CDR1 is ENHRY and CDR2 SYGVKD. The V and J ends lost 4 bases and 2 bases, in that order; junction bases with no gene match: 10. The CDR3 here is CAISGAGGSSNTDTQYF. The CDR3 DNA reads TGTGCCATCAGTGGGGCGGGAGGGTCCTCTAACACAGATACGCAGTATTTT.

The rearrangement joins TRBV14 to TRBJ1-1; D might be TRBD1 (5 bases). The CDR3 is 16 residues long. V gave up 4 bases and J gave up 11 bases, with 26 bases separating them. The germline V gene encodes CDR1 SGHDN and CDR2 FVKESK. The CDR3 DNA is TGTGCCAGCAGCCCCCACCTGGGGCAGGGAGGTCTGGGGGCTTTCTTT. Its protein product is CASSPHLGQGGLGAFF.

This clone has only a few counts. V is TRBV6-1 and J is TRBJ2-2, with 7 bases fitting TRBD2. J lost 1 base, V lost 2 bases, and 10 bases had no gene match. The germline CDR1 and CDR2 sequences are MNHNS and SASEGT. The CDR3 consists of 18 residues. In nucleotides, the CDR3 is TGTGCCAGCAGTGAATCCCTAGCGGACTATATGAACACCGGGGAGCTGTTTTTT. Protein sequence: CASSESLADYMNTGELFF.

There are a few counts of this clone. CDR3 coding DNA: TGTGCCAGCAGCCCGGGACAGGGGGGCGGCACCATATATTTT. This translates into CASSPGQGGGTIYF. The J gene is TRBJ1-3, the V gene TRBV2, with 11 bases identical to TRBD1. The CDR3 length is 14 residues. V lost 6 bases, J lost 9 bases, and 7 bases stayed unmatched. Per germline, CDR1 SNHLY and CDR2 FYNNEI. The complete variable domain, with remaining parts taken from reference TRBV2 and TRBJ1-3, reads EPEVTQTPSHQVTQMGQEVILRCVPISNHLYFYWYRQILGQKVEFLVSFYNNEISEKSEIFDDQFSVERPDGSNFTLKIRSTKLEDSAMYFCASSPGQGGGTIYFGEGSWLTVV.

The CDR3 loop reads CATSESGTGFENEQFF. CDR3 nucleotides: TGTGCCACCAGTGAAAGCGGGACAGGGTTCGAAAATGAGCAGTTCTTC. The chain couples TRBV24-1 to TRBJ2-1; 9 nucleotides agree with TRBD1. Per germline, CDR1 KGHDR and CDR2 SFDVKD. The CDR3 extends over 16 amino acids. V dropped 4 bases and J dropped 7; count of bases not matched to a gene: 10.

This rearrangement joins TRBV5-6 to TRBJ2-4, with TRBD2 matching over 8 bases. With 3 bases clipped from V and 2 bases from J, the junction kept 4 bases outside the gene matches. CDR3 size: 15 residues. CDR1 is SGHDT, CDR2 YYEEEE, per germline. CDR3 in DNA: TGTGCCAGCAGCTCTCCGGGGGGGACCAAAAACATTCAGTACTTC. Amino acid sequence: CASSSPGGTKNIQYF. Looking up the rest from reference TRBV5-6 and TRBJ2-4 gives the full variable domain: DAGVTQSPTHLIKTRGQQVTLRCSPKSGHDTVSWYQQALGQGPQFIFQYYEEEERQRGNFPDRFSGHQFPNYSSELNVNALLLGDSALYLCASSSPGGTKNIQYFGAGTRLSVL.

The V gene is TRBV5-1, the J gene TRBJ2-2; 11 positions agree with TRBD2. After removal of 4 bases from V and 0 bases from J, the junction contained 5 bases not matched to a gene. The CDR3 contains 17 residues. The germline V gene has CDR1 SGHRS and CDR2 YFSETQ. The CDR3, as DNA: TGCGCCAGCAGCCCGCCGGGACTAGCGGCGAACACCGGGGAGCTGTTTTTT. Amino acid sequence: CASSPPGLAANTGELFF.

This chain links TRBV7-3 with TRBJ2-3; 10 nucleotides line up with TRBD2. CDR1 SGHTA and CDR2 FQGTGA come from the germline V gene. V was clipped by 0 bases and J by 2 bases; unmatched bases: 11. The CDR3 runs 19 residues. The CDR3 nucleotides read TGTGCCAGCAGCTTAACTCCCCCTAGCGGGGGCCTAGACACAGATACGCAGTATTTT. Its translation: CASSLTPPSGGLDTDTQYF.

The chain uses TRBV6-1 and TRBJ2-7; TRBD1 aligns across 7 bases. The V and J ends lost 4 bases and 0 bases, in that order; junction bases with no gene match: 18. The CDR3 length is 19 residues. CDR1 MNHNS and CDR2 SASEGT come from the germline V gene. DNA for the CDR3: TGTGCCAGCAGTGTCCCTCGGACAGGATCGCTGTTTGGCTCCTACGAGCAGTACTTC. It specifies CASSVPRTGSLFGSYEQYF.

The chain uses TRBV9 and TRBJ1-4, with 7 bases identical to TRBD1. CDR1 and CDR2 (germline): SGDLS, YYNGEE. CDR3 length: 16 amino acids. V was clipped by 3 bases and J by 9 bases; unmatched bases: 14. CDR3 protein: CASSAGGQYAAKKLFF. CDR3 bases: TGTGCCAGCAGCGCCGGGGGACAGTATGCGGCCAAAAAACTGTTTTTT.

The rearrangement links TRBV7-8 to TRBJ2-2, with a possible D match to TRBD1 (6 bases). The CDR3 covers 17 residues. Germline values: CDR1 SGHVS, CDR2 FQNEAQ. The V end was cut by 2 bases, the J end by 6 bases, with 19 bases between. CDR3 residues: CASSLRSGQGYAGELFF. The CDR3 nucleotides are TGTGCCAGCAGCTTAAGGTCGGGGCAGGGGTATGCCGGGGAGCTGTTTTTT.

V is TRBV3-1 (or the pseudogene TRBV3-2) and J is TRBJ2-3, with TRBD2 identical over 12 bases. Germline V gives CDR1 LGHDT, CDR2 YNNKEL (reference sequence). V lost 6 bases, J lost 7 bases, and 11 bases stayed unmatched. This CDR3 comprises 16 residues. CDR3 coding DNA: TGTGCCAGCAGTCAGCGGACTAGCGGGGTTTCAAATACGCAGTATTTT. Its translation is CASSQRTSGVSNTQYF.

V and J are TRBV5-1 and TRBJ1-3; TRBD1 agrees at 8 bases. Germline V gene lookup returns CDR1 SGHRS and CDR2 YFSETQ. The CDR3 totals 15 residues. Trimming at V came to 4 bases and at J to 0 bases, leaving 3 bases not matched to a gene. DNA for the CDR3: TGCGCCAGCAGCGTTACAGGGGGCTCTGGAAACACCATATATTTT. This gives the protein CASSVTGGSGNTIYF.

The CDR3 DNA reads TGTGCCAGCAGAGTGGACAGCACGCACGCCTACGAGCAGTACTTC. This translates into CASRVDSTHAYEQYF. The V call is TRBV6-5, the J call TRBJ2-7, with a possible D match to TRBD1 (6 bases). From germline, CDR1 is MNHEY and CDR2 SVGAGI. The CDR3 sequence is 15 residues long. Trimming left V 6 bases short and J 2 bases short, with 17 bases between.

The chain recombines TRBV4-1 with TRBJ2-7; D perhaps matches TRBD1 (5 bases). CDR1 MGHRA and CDR2 YSYEKL come from the germline V gene. With 1 base removed from V and 1 base from J, the gap between germline ends came to 11 bases. There are 15 residues in the CDR3. The CDR3 spells CASSQAAGQSYEQYF. CDR3 sequence (DNA): TGCGCCAGCAGCCAAGCGGCAGGGCAATCCTACGAGCAGTACTTC.

The chain carries TRBV6-6 and TRBJ2-3, with a tentative D call TRBD2 (5 bases). This CDR3 is 16 amino acids long. With 5 bases removed from V and 0 bases from J, the gap between germline ends came to 15 bases. Germline assignment: CDR1 MNHNY and CDR2 SVGAGI (reference sequence). The CDR3 coding sequence is TGTGCCAGCAGTCAAGGGCGGGTGGCTAGCACAGATACGCAGTATTTT. It translates to CASSQGRVASTDTQYF.

This chain's CDR3 is CASSSGGYSNQPQHF. CDR3 DNA sequence: TGTGCCAGCAGTTCTGGGGGGTATAGCAATCAGCCCCAGCATTTT. The chain uses TRBV27 and TRBJ1-5; TRBD1 might be the D (5 bases). The CDR3 is 15 amino acids. The ends were cut back, 4 bases at V and 0 bases at J, with 10 bases in the middle. Germline CDR1 reads MNHEY; CDR2 reads SMNVEV (reference sequence).

The table lists this clone with a few counts. The chain carries TRBV12-5 and TRBJ2-2; TRBD1 aligns across 7 bases. V lost 4 bases and J lost 6; bases outside the gene matches: 11. Germline V gene lookup returns CDR1 LGHNT and CDR2 FRNRAP. This CDR3 spans 16 amino acids. In DNA form, the CDR3 reads TGTGCTAGTGGTTCTTTCTTACTCACAGGGGCCGGGGAGCTGTTTTTT. Translation gives CASGSFLLTGAGELFF. The full variable domain, with the rest looked up from reference TRBV12-5 and TRBJ2-2, is DARVTQTPRHKVTEMGQEVTMRCQPILGHNTVFWYRQTMMQGLELLAYFRNRAPLDDSGMPKDRFSAEMPDATLATLKIQPSEPRDSAVYFCASGSFLLTGAGELFFGEGSRLTVL.

The J gene is TRBJ2-2, the V gene TRBV10-3; D remains ambiguous. CDR3 length: 14 residues. The V end lost 3 bases, the J end lost 1 base, and 6 bases lay between the germline ends. Germline assignment: CDR1 ENHRY and CDR2 SYGVKD. In nucleotides, the CDR3 is TGTGCCATCAGTGATAGAGAGAACACCGGGGAGCTGTTTTTT. Translating gives CAISDRENTGELFF.

This chain links TRBV7-8 with TRBJ2-3, with TRBD2 identical over 13 bases. After removal of 0 bases from V and 3 bases from J, the junction contained 3 bases not matched to a gene. The CDR3 length is 17 residues. Germline V lookup: CDR1 SGHVS, CDR2 FQNEAQ. CDR3 region: CASSLAGLAGVTDTQYF. The CDR3 region has the DNA TGTGCCAGCAGCTTAGCCGGACTAGCGGGGGTTACAGATACGCAGTATTTT.